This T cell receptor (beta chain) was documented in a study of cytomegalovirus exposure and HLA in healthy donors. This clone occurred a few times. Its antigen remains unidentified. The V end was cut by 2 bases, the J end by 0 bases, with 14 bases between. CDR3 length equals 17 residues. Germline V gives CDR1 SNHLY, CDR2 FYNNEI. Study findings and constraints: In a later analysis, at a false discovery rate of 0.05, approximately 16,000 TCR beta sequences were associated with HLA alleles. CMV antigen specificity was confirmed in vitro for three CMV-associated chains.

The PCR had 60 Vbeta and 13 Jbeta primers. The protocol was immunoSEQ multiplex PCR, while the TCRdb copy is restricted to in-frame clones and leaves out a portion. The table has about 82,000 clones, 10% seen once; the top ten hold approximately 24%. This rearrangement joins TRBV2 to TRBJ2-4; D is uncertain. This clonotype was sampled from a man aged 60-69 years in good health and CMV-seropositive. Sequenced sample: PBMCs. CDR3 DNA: TGTGCCAGCAGTGAAAGTGTCGGGTTACTAGCCAAAAACATTCAGTACTTC. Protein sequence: CASSESVGLLAKNIQYF.